This T cell receptor (beta chain) was profiled in a study of T cells in Graves' hyperthyroidism and ophthalmopathy. Amplified TCR beta CDR3 regions derived from RNA transcripts. Initially, a first-round RT-PCR of the TCR CDR3 employed the HTBI primer set. TCRdb fed the multiplex PCR reads into MiXCR, producing one record per CDR3 protein. The sample contains around 530,000 distinct CDR3 sequences, 17% of which appear only once. The sequenced material came from blood. The source is a woman between 18 and 29 years old with Graves' ophthalmopathy.

CDR3 sequence: CASSLLSAGGPQHEQFF. In DNA, the CDR3 is TGCGCCAGCAGCTTATTATCAGCGGGGGGGCCTCAGCATGAGCAGTTCTTC. V and J are TRBV5-1 and TRBJ2-1; 10 nucleotides line up with TRBD2. After removal of 2 bases from V and 8 bases from J, the junction contained 13 bases not matched to a gene. The CDR3 contains 17 residues. Per germline, CDR1 SGHRS and CDR2 YFSETQ.